The entry below describes one TCR beta chain. Its specificity is unknown. The entry originates in a study of CD8+ T cells in alopecia areata. Study-wide points: Lesional scalp exceeded normal scalp in clonality, especially in alopecia totalis/universalis.

Patients with alopecia areata provided lesional scalp punch biopsies as well as peripheral blood. CDR1 is SGDLS and CDR2 is YYNGEE in the germline V gene. CDR3 size: 15 residues. The junction had 7 bases not matched to a gene; V was cut back by 3 bases and J by 4 bases. Extracted from the samples, RNA was reverse transcribed into cDNA to serve as the sequencing template. Sequencing was performed with immunoSEQ multiplex PCR; in TCRdb, only in-frame clones are kept and a portion is missing. Of tens of thousands of clones listed, roughly 50% are singletons. The sample taken for sequencing was NKG2D-high CD8+ T cells sorted from blood. The clonotype originates from a human donor with alopecia areata. The chain joins TRBV9 to TRBJ2-7, with 10 bases aligning to TRBD1. The CDR3 coding sequence is TGTGCCAGCAGCGGGTTTTGGGGACAGGGGTACGAGCAGTACTTC. The encoded protein is CASSGFWGQGYEQYF.